This TCR beta chain was sequenced during a study of T cells in Graves' hyperthyroidism and ophthalmopathy. TCR beta CDR3 region amplification was performed from RNA transcripts. With the HTBI primer set, the TCR CDR3 went through a first round of RT-PCR. TCRdb recomputed calls from the multiplex PCR reads with MiXCR, one row per CDR3 protein. Of roughly 280,000 distinct CDR3 sequences listed, about 20% are singletons. The CDR3 totals 14 residues. CDR1 and CDR2 from the germline V gene are MNHNS and SASEGT. The V gene end was trimmed by 6 bases and the J gene end by 1 base; junction bases not matched to a gene: 5. This clonotype was seen only a few times. Using about 10 ml of fresh peripheral blood, PBMCs were prepared.

The receptor comes from a man younger than 40 with Graves' ophthalmopathy. Input material: blood. The chain carries TRBV6-1 and TRBJ1-2; the match to TRBD1 covers 7 bases. CDR3 amino acids: CASSRDSINYGYTF. The DNA of the CDR3 is TGTGCCAGCAGCCGGGACAGTATTAACTATGGCTACACCTTC.